This T cell receptor beta chain was retrieved from a study of T-cell memory formation after mild COVID-19. This clonotype was picked up a small number of times. TCRdb called the 5' RACE reads again in MiXCR, with one record for every CDR3 protein. The repertoire includes about 290,000 distinct CDR3 sequences, more than 15% of them detected once, and roughly 23% sits in the top ten. The TCR originated in a man in his late teens or twenties who had mild COVID-19 (a few samples of this study predate the infection). Cell type and time point are not known. Material for sequencing was PBMCs or a T cell subset sorted from them (not recorded which).

CDR3 in amino acids: CASSSRAGADQPQHF. As DNA, the CDR3 is TGTGCCAGCAGCTCTAGGGCGGGGGCGGATCAGCCCCAGCATTTT. This rearrangement joins TRBV11-2 to TRBJ1-5; maybe TRBD1 (6 bases). The CDR3 loop spans 15 amino acids. Trimming took 4 bases from V and 5 from J, leaving 15 bases between them. From germline, CDR1 is SGHAT and CDR2 FQNNGV.